The T cell receptor beta chain described here comes from a study of T cell repertoires in aging, cancer and after chemotherapy. Study-level background: Donor ages fell into six groups from 30 or younger up to 70 or older. Pre- and post-chemotherapy samples were paired from glioblastoma patients treated with temozolomide-based therapy.

A mixed TRB-A/B primer pool amplified rearranged TRB by multiplex touch-down PCR. TCRdb re-derived calls from the multiplex PCR reads in MiXCR, one entry per CDR3 protein. Of about 1,600 distinct CDR3 sequences listed, 20% to 25% are singletons. This CDR3 spans 13 amino acids. The germline V and J ends were trimmed by 4 bases and 3 bases, with 10 bases remaining between them. Per germline, CDR1 SGHNT and CDR2 YYREEE (reference sequence). By its share, this clonotype is large. The antigen is not known. Notes on the study in general: Untreated cancer patients had significantly lower blood TCR diversity than age-matched healthy donors. Rebound thymic output was suggested by rising median generation probability during chemotherapy in each cancer cohort.

Amplification of TCR beta used genomic DNA extracted from peripheral blood. This chain connects TRBV5-4 to TRBJ2-5, with D perhaps assigned TRBD1 or TRBD2 (5 bases each). The sequence derives from a human donor with a solid tumor. Sequenced sample: blood. The CDR3 region has the DNA TGTGCCAGCAGCCCAAGAGGGGAAGAGACCCAGTACTTC. Amino acids: CASSPRGEETQYF.